The 25 T cell receptor beta chains listed next were all sequenced from one sample in a study of blood T cell repertoires in COVID-19. Using immunoSEQ multiplex PCR, the repertoire was profiled, and TCRdb retains in-frame clones only, with some absent. The sample has roughly 180,000 clones, 80% seen once; the top ten hold approximately 14%. Sequencing was carried out using PBMCs or T cells enriched from blood (not recorded which). The source is a man aged 55 to 69 who had been exposed to COVID-19.

The V and J genes are TRBV5-4 and TRBJ2-5; D perhaps matches TRBD1 (5 bases). This CDR3 spans 14 amino acids. V gave up 0 bases and J gave up 4 bases, with 10 bases separating them. CDR1 and CDR2 (germline): SGHNT, YYREEE (reference sequence). This CDR3 is CASSLGGAAETQYF. CDR3 nucleotides: TGTGCCAGCAGCTTGGGTGGGGCAGCAGAGACCCAGTACTTC.

The gene calls are TRBV6-5 and TRBJ2-3; 11 bases align to TRBD2. CDR1 is MNHEY, CDR2 SVGAGI, per germline. The CDR3 extends over 15 amino acids. Trimming removed 7 bases from V and 6 bases from J; junction bases left unmatched: 9. In nucleotides, the CDR3 is TGTGCCAGCAATTTAGCGGGAGGGGGGGTCGATACGCAGTATTTT. Translating it yields CASNLAGGGVDTQYF.

This clone was detected ten times or more. This chain uses TRBV19 with TRBJ2-7, with TRBD1 as a possible D gene (6 bases). The ends were cut back, 1 base at V and 6 bases at J, with 16 bases in the middle. The CDR3 contains 15 residues. Germline V gene sequence: CDR1 LNHDA, CDR2 SQIVND (reference sequence). CDR3 amino acids: CASSIGGHALGEQYF. The CDR3 DNA sequence: TGTGCCAGTAGTATAGGGGGACACGCCTTAGGCGAGCAGTACTTC.

This chain uses TRBV9 with TRBJ1-3; D not resolved. V dropped 0 bases and J dropped 0 bases, with 10 bases sitting between them. Germline values: CDR1 SGDLS, CDR2 YYNGEE. There are 16 residues in the CDR3. The CDR3 sequence: CASSVGAGVSGNTIYF. The CDR3 coding sequence is TGTGCCAGCAGCGTAGGTGCCGGGGTCTCTGGAAACACCATATATTTT.

Turning to this clone: Distinct nucleotide sequences in the sample also encode this CDR3. The CDR3 loop is CASSLTGGTEAFF. The CDR3 DNA reads TGTGCCAGCAGCTTAACAGGGGGGACTGAAGCTTTCTTT. The genes are TRBV5-6 and TRBJ1-1; the match to TRBD1 covers 8 bases. V lost 2 bases and J lost 5; bases outside the gene matches: 2. Per the germline V gene, CDR1 is SGHDT and CDR2 is YYEEEE. This CDR3 has 13 amino acids. The entire variable domain, with the rest obtained from reference TRBV5-6 and TRBJ1-1, is as follows: DAGVTQSPTHLIKTRGQQVTLRCSPKSGHDTVSWYQQALGQGPQFIFQYYEEEERQRGNFPDRFSGHQFPNYSSELNVNALLLGDSALYLCASSLTGGTEAFFGQGTRLTVV.

The rearrangement joins TRBV7-6 to TRBJ2-3; D may be TRBD1 (6 bases). This CDR3 contains 17 residues. Trimming left V 1 base short and J 4 bases short, with 18 bases between. Germline V gene data show CDR1 as SGHVS and CDR2 as FNYEAQ. The CDR3 sequence is CASSLGTGRGRADTQYF. The CDR3 nucleotides read TGTGCCAGCAGCTTAGGGACGGGCAGGGGTAGGGCAGATACGCAGTATTTT.

The V gene is TRBV5-6, the J gene TRBJ2-5, with D possibly TRBD2 on 5 matching bases. The V gene's germline CDR1 is SGHDT and CDR2 YYEEEE. V lost 3 bases and J 3 bases, leaving 12 bases between the germline ends. The length of the CDR3 is 14 residues. The CDR3 DNA reads TGTGCCAGCAGCTCATCGACGGGGAAAGAGACCCAGTACTTC. This encodes CASSSSTGKETQYF.

CDR3 residues: CASSQEGRDNEQFF. The CDR3 region has the DNA TGTGCCAGCAGCCAAGAAGGGAGGGACAATGAGCAGTTCTTC. The chain couples TRBV5-4 to TRBJ2-1; 7 bases line up with TRBD2. With 4 bases clipped from V and 5 bases from J, the junction kept 6 bases outside the gene matches. Germline lookup yields CDR1 SGHNT and CDR2 YYREEE (reference sequence). The CDR3 is 14 amino acids.

This rearrangement joins TRBV10-3 to TRBJ2-7; 10 nucleotides match TRBD2. The ends lost 5 bases at V and 7 bases at J; junction bases unmatched: 5. The CDR3 spans 13 residues. The germline gives CDR1 ENHRY, CDR2 SYGVKD. This CDR3 is CAISRLAGVEQYF. The CDR3 DNA reads as TGTGCCATCAGTCGCCTAGCGGGAGTGGAGCAGTACTTC.

The V gene is TRBV19, the J gene TRBJ2-1; 7 bases line up with TRBD1. Germline V gene lookup returns CDR1 LNHDA and CDR2 SQIVND (reference sequence). J lost 2 bases, V lost 6 bases, and 7 bases had no gene match. The CDR3 runs 15 residues. CDR3: CASRVDRATYNEQFF. For the CDR3, the DNA is TGTGCCAGTAGGGTAGACAGGGCTACCTACAATGAGCAGTTCTTC.

There are a few counts of this clone. The rearrangement joins TRBV5-1 to TRBJ2-5; TRBD1 is a possible D gene (6 bases). Germline CDR1 is SGHRS and CDR2 is YFSETQ. CDR3 size: 13 residues. The V end lost 2 bases, the J end lost 5 bases, and 10 bases lay between the germline ends. CDR3 in amino acids: CASSFTGMETQYF. In nucleotides, the CDR3 is TGCGCCAGCAGCTTCACAGGGATGGAGACCCAGTACTTC.

This clone appeared a single time. Written as DNA, the CDR3 is TGTGCCAGCAGCCAAGATTTCGGCGGTACTAACTATGGCTACACCTTC. This sequence encodes CASSQDFGGTNYGYTF. The chain recombines TRBV3-1 (or the pseudogene TRBV3-2) with TRBJ1-2; D remains unclear. The germline gives CDR1 LGHDT, CDR2 YNNKEL (reference sequence). V lost 0 bases, J lost 0 bases, and 11 bases lay in between. The CDR3 runs 16 residues.

The V gene is TRBV6-5, the J gene TRBJ1-5; a weak D match, TRBD1 (6 bases). The CDR3 sequence is 14 residues long. The germline V and J ends were trimmed by 8 bases and 4 bases, with 15 bases remaining between them. In germline, CDR1 is MNHEY, CDR2 SVGAGI. The CDR3 coding sequence is TGTGCCAGCCAGAGTAACAGGGCGAATCAGCCCCAGCATTTT. It specifies CASQSNRANQPQHF.

A few counts support this clone. Other DNA sequences in the same sample also yield this CDR3. The J gene is TRBJ2-7, the V gene TRBV7-9, with 10 bases matching TRBD2. Germline CDR1 reads SEHNR; CDR2 reads FQNEAQ (reference sequence). The CDR3 consists of 13 residues. The J segment lost 1 base and the V segment lost 11 bases, leaving 5 bases of the junction unmatched. CDR3 protein: CASGLAVSYEQYF. The CDR3 DNA is TGTGCCTCTGGACTAGCGGTGTCCTACGAGCAGTACTTC.

The V and J genes are TRBV6-1 and TRBJ2-5; 8 bases map to TRBD2. Germline CDR1 reads MNHNS; CDR2 reads SASEGT. CDR3 length: 17 amino acids. The junction had 11 bases not matched to a gene; V was cut back by 0 bases and J by 5 bases. CDR3 DNA sequence: TGTGCCAGCAGTGAAGCGTTGAGCGGGAGCACCCTGGAGACCCAGTACTTC. The encoded protein is CASSEALSGSTLETQYF.

This clone was detected only once. This sequence joins TRBV5-6 and TRBJ2-5; 7 nucleotides match TRBD2. CDR1 and CDR2 from the germline V gene are SGHDT and YYEEEE. The CDR3 covers 13 residues. After removal of 1 base from V and 4 bases from J, the junction contained 1 base not matched to a gene. CDR3 region: CASSLPSGETQYF. DNA of the CDR3: TGTGCCAGCAGCTTGCCTAGCGGAGAGACCCAGTACTTC.

The chain is built from TRBV9 and TRBJ1-3; 11 bases are a match to TRBD1. Germline trimming cut 0 bases from V and 7 bases from J; bases unmatched to any gene: 3. CDR1 is SGDLS, CDR2 YYNGEE, per germline. The CDR3 has 15 residues. CDR3 protein: CASSVAGQGANTIYF. The CDR3 DNA reads as TGTGCCAGCAGCGTAGCCGGACAGGGGGCTAACACCATATATTTT.

DNA of the CDR3: TGTGCCAGCAGCAATAGCGGGAGGGCCGCCCACGAGCAGTACTTC. It is translated as CASSNSGRAAHEQYF. The J gene is TRBJ2-7, the V gene TRBV21-1; the D call of TRBD2 is as the table states it, not checked on the DNA. TRBV21-1 is annotated as a pseudogene. There are 15 residues in the CDR3.

This clone was seen at least ten times. At the DNA level, this CDR3 is encoded by other sequences in the same sample as well. The rearrangement links TRBV11-3 to TRBJ2-2; a possible D gene is TRBD2 (6 bases). The V gene's germline CDR1 is SGHNT and CDR2 YENEEA. With 5 bases removed from V and 4 bases from J, the gap between germline ends came to 23 bases. The CDR3 extends over 18 amino acids. CDR3 sequence (DNA): TGTGCCAGCAGCCCCCCCCTAAGGGCGGGACGAGGCACCGGGGAGCTGTTTTTT. Translation gives CASSPPLRAGRGTGELFF.

This chain links TRBV28 with TRBJ2-5; 7 bases fit TRBD1. With V trimmed by 6 bases and J by 4 bases, 11 bases remained unmatched. CDR3 size: 15 residues. CDR1 and CDR2 (germline): MDHEN, SYDVKM. The CDR3 sequence: CASSKLDRDAETQYF. CDR3 DNA sequence: TGTGCCAGCAGCAAACTAGACAGGGACGCAGAGACCCAGTACTTC.

There are many counts of this clone. The genes are TRBV6-5 and TRBJ1-4; D is unresolved. CDR1 and CDR2 (germline): MNHEY, SVGAGI. The V gene lost 7 bases and the J gene lost 0 bases, with 12 bases spanning the gap. The CDR3 has 15 amino acids. In nucleotides, the CDR3 is TGTGCCAGCACCCCGTCTATGTCAACTAATGAAAAACTGTTTTTT. Translation gives CASTPSMSTNEKLFF.

The V call is TRBV6-5, the J call TRBJ2-3; TRBD1 agrees at 7 bases. Germline CDR1 MNHEY, CDR2 SVGAGI. This CDR3 is 15 amino acids long. V was clipped by 7 bases and J by 2 bases; unmatched bases: 9. In nucleotides, the CDR3 is TGTGCCAGCACCTTGACAGGGAAGAACACAGATACGCAGTATTTT. Its protein product is CASTLTGKNTDTQYF.

This clone has only a few counts. The V call is TRBV19, the J call TRBJ2-1; 15 nucleotides line up with TRBD2. The trim removed 7 bases at V and 4 bases at J, leaving 11 bases unmatched. Looked up from germline, CDR1 is LNHDA and CDR2 is SQIVND (reference sequence). This CDR3 contains 18 residues. Here the CDR3 reads CASTLLGLAGGGYNEQFF. The CDR3 DNA sequence: TGTGCCAGTACCCTCCTCGGACTAGCGGGAGGGGGGTACAATGAGCAGTTCTTC.

The chain recombines TRBV24-1 with TRBJ2-7, with TRBD1 matching over 10 bases. CDR3 length: 13 amino acids. With 3 bases clipped from V and 10 bases from J, the junction kept 5 bases outside the gene matches. Germline CDR1 is KGHDR and CDR2 is SFDVKD. This chain's CDR3 is CATSDPTGGGQYF. DNA of the CDR3: TGTGCCACCAGTGATCCGACAGGGGGCGGCCAGTACTTC.

Only one count was recorded for this clone. The V call is TRBV5-1, the J call TRBJ2-1; 7 bases map to TRBD2. This CDR3 has 14 amino acids. V dropped 0 bases and J dropped 7; count of bases not matched to a gene: 4. Germline CDR1 is SGHRS and CDR2 is YFSETQ. CDR3 protein: CASSLDLGGNEQFF. The CDR3 DNA is TGCGCCAGCAGCTTGGATTTGGGAGGGAATGAGCAGTTCTTC.